Shown below are 12 T cell receptor beta chains from a single sample sequenced in a study of identifying expanded T cells in peripheral blood. Method: immunoSEQ multiplex PCR; TCRdb's copy keeps in-frame clones and lacks some. Seen here are approximately 90,000 clones, approximately 85% observed once, and the top ten hold 4.5%. Sequences were obtained from blood. The receptors stem from a person aged 18 to 75 in good health.

The chain recombines TRBV10-2 with TRBJ1-1; D is unclear. Germline loops: CDR1 WSHSY, CDR2 SAAADI. The CDR3 spans 12 residues. Trimming cost V 8 bases and J 1 base, with 8 bases left between them. The CDR3 region is CASREGNTEAFF. CDR3 nucleotides: TGCGCCAGCCGAGAGGGGAACACTGAAGCTTTCTTT.

The rearrangement uses TRBV6-5 and TRBJ1-2; 7 bases are a match to TRBD1. CDR1 and CDR2 (germline): MNHEY, SVGAGI. V was clipped by 0 bases and J by 8 bases; unmatched bases: 9. The CDR3 has 15 amino acids. CDR3 sequence (DNA): TGTGCCAGCAGTTACTCAACCACAGGGGAGGGAGGCTACACCTTC. Translated: CASSYSTTGEGGYTF.

V is TRBV6-6 and J is TRBJ1-1; possible D gene TRBD1, 5 bases. The CDR3 loop spans 11 amino acids. Between the trimmed V and J ends, which lost 9 bases and 5 bases, there was a span of 10 bases. Per the germline V gene, CDR1 is MNHNY and CDR2 is SVGAGI (reference sequence). CDR3 DNA: TGTGCCAGTGTAGGGGTTACTGAAGCTTTCTTT. As protein: CASVGVTEAFF.

The J gene is TRBJ1-4, the V gene TRBV6-1, with TRBD1 as a possible D gene (5 bases). The CDR3 covers 16 residues. Germline V gene sequence: CDR1 MNHNS, CDR2 SASEGT. V lost 1 base, J lost 4 bases, and 13 bases lay in between. DNA of the CDR3: TGTGCCAGCAGTGAAGGAGTGGGACGGGGTAATGAAAAACTGTTTTTT. Residues: CASSEGVGRGNEKLFF.

V gene TRBV19 combines with J gene TRBJ1-1; tentatively, D is TRBD1 (6 bases). Trimming took off 7 bases at V and 4 bases at J, with 13 bases between the two ends. The CDR3 has 13 residues. In germline, CDR1 is LNHDA, CDR2 SQIVND (reference sequence). CDR3 protein: CASTLQGGTEAFF. The CDR3 DNA sequence: TGTGCCAGTACCCTACAGGGCGGCACTGAAGCTTTCTTT.

The rearrangement links TRBV7-9 to TRBJ1-1; D is possibly TRBD1 (5 bases). The V gene lost 2 bases and the J gene lost 1 base, with 17 bases spanning the gap. The CDR3 loop spans 17 amino acids. Germline values: CDR1 SEHNR, CDR2 FQNEAQ (reference sequence). The CDR3 sequence is CASSLWDPGRRNTEAFF. Written as DNA, the CDR3 is TGTGCCAGCAGCTTATGGGATCCGGGACGGAGGAACACTGAAGCTTTCTTT.

The chain joins TRBV9 to TRBJ2-2, with no clear D. Per germline, CDR1 SGDLS and CDR2 YYNGEE. V gave up 7 bases and J gave up 7 bases, with 14 bases separating them. This CDR3 comprises 13 residues. The DNA for the CDR3 is TGTGCCAGCGAGAAGGTAGTTGGCGGGGAGCTGTTTTTT. Translation: CASEKVVGGELFF.

The table lists this clone with a few counts. Here the CDR3 reads CASSRLQGFNEKLFF. Here the CDR3 DNA reads TGTGCCAGCAGCCGACTTCAGGGATTTAATGAAAAACTGTTTTTT. The V and J genes are TRBV9 and TRBJ1-4, with D perhaps matching TRBD1 (5 bases). The CDR3 runs 15 residues. V dropped 4 bases and J dropped 4 bases, with 14 bases sitting between them. Germline CDR1 is SGDLS and CDR2 is YYNGEE. The variable domain in full, with the rest retrieved from reference TRBV9 and TRBJ1-4, is DSGVTQTPKHLITATGQRVTLRCSPRSGDLSVYWYQQSLDQGLQFLIQYYNGEERAKGNILERFSAQQFPDLHSELNLSSLELGDSALYFCASSRLQGFNEKLFFGSGTQLSVL.

This clone has just a few counts. This chain connects TRBV7-8 to TRBJ1-5, with D tentatively TRBD1 (5 bases). The germline gives CDR1 SGHVS, CDR2 FQNEAQ. The CDR3 spans 14 residues. V was cut by 4 bases and J by 3 bases, with 10 bases left in between. The CDR3 region is CASSSRDDNQPQHF. DNA of the CDR3: TGTGCCAGCAGCTCTAGGGACGACAATCAGCCCCAGCATTTT.

The chain recombines TRBV6-6 with TRBJ2-1; tentatively, D is TRBD2 (6 bases). This CDR3 has 15 amino acids. V lost 8 bases to trimming and J lost 0 bases, with 14 bases between them. Germline V gene data show CDR1 as MNHNY and CDR2 as SVGAGI (reference sequence). In DNA form, the CDR3 reads TGTGCCAGCTCCGGGGGACCCCGCTCCTACAATGAGCAGTTCTTC. The encoded protein is CASSGGPRSYNEQFF.

This clone was seen just once. The chain is built from TRBV11-2 and TRBJ1-2, with D possibly being TRBD1 (6 bases). Trimming stripped 5 bases from V and 0 bases from J, with 16 bases between. The CDR3 runs to 16 residues. Per the germline V gene, CDR1 is SGHAT and CDR2 is FQNNGV. The CDR3 region has the DNA TGTGCCAGCAGCAAGGGGGGGGAACAAGCTAACTATGGCTACACCTTC. Its protein is CASSKGGEQANYGYTF.

This chain connects TRBV7-2 to TRBJ1-2; D might be TRBD1 (5 bases). Trimming pared 3 bases from V and 4 bases from J, leaving 15 bases between. CDR1 and CDR2 from the germline V gene are SGHTA and FQGNSA. The CDR3 is made up of 15 amino acids. Here the CDR3 DNA reads TGTGCCAGCAGCTTCCGGGGGGATCAACCCTATGGCTACACCTTC. Protein sequence: CASSFRGDQPYGYTF.